This T cell receptor (beta chain) emerged from a study of a mutant IDH1 vaccine in newly diagnosed glioma. This CDR3 is built from 9 residues. Germline V CDR1 and CDR2: DFQATT, SNEGSKA (reference sequence). Measured with immunoSEQ multiplex PCR; TCRdb has only the in-frame clones, and not every one. This sample has 25,000 to 35,000 clones, with roughly 90% found just once. The sample's time point: week 23, last vaccination. Topical imiquimod was applied with each vaccine dose, which held 300 ug of mutant IDH1 20-mer peptide. This clone was observed a single time. Its target is not known. The sample was PBMCs, taken from a glioma patient whose treatment included an IDH1 peptide vaccine. This TCR was recovered from a man aged 35 to 55 with glioma. V gene TRBV20-1 combines with J gene TRBJ1-2, with no clear D. CDR3 in amino acids: CAPSDGYTF. The CDR3 DNA reads as TGCGCCCCCAGTGATGGCTACACCTTC.